Here is one TCR beta chain with its context. This table comes from immunoSEQ multiplex PCR, and its TCRdb copy is limited to in-frame clones, with some not included. The repertoire includes tens of thousands of clones, 75% to 90% of them detected once, and under 1% sits in the top ten. This record comes from a study of OX40 agonist ivuxolimab in advanced cancers. Enrollment shut out patients with autoimmune disease history or systemic immunosuppression. The germline V and J ends were trimmed by 4 bases and 2 bases, with 12 bases remaining between them. This CDR3 has 14 amino acids. Germline CDR1 reads SGHAT; CDR2 reads FQDESV (reference sequence).

The origin of this receptor is an adult with an advanced solid tumor such as melanoma, head and neck, liver or kidney cancer. The genes are TRBV11-1 and TRBJ2-7; perhaps D is TRBD1 or TRBD2 (5 bases each). Sequencing was performed on CD4+ or CD8+ T cells sorted from blood, taken in a trial of the OX40 agonist ivuxolimab. The CDR3 region is CASSSGVGAYEQYF. The CDR3 bases are TGTGCCAGCAGCTCTGGAGTGGGGGCCTACGAGCAGTACTTC. Using reference TRBV11-1 and TRBJ2-7 for the parts outside the CDR3, the full variable domain is EAEVAQSPRYKITEKSQAVAFWCDPISGHATLYWYRQILGQGPELLVQFQDESVVDDSQLPKDRFSAERLKGVDSTLKIQPAELGDSAMYLCASSSGVGAYEQYFGPGTRLTVT.